Below are 4 T cell receptor beta chains sequenced from a single sample in a study of T cell responses to AZD1222 COVID-19 vaccine. Profiled with immunoSEQ multiplex PCR; TCRdb holds only in-frame clones, not every one. This table has 30,000 to 35,000 clones, about 80% appearing once. This sample comprised peripheral blood, obtained 28 days after the second AZD1222 dose. These receptors all come from an adult who received the AZD1222 COVID-19 vaccine.

This clone was found once. V is TRBV4-2 and J is TRBJ1-3; D not certain. CDR1 LGHNA and CDR2 YNFKEQ come from the germline V gene. The ends were cut back, 0 bases at V and 2 bases at J, with 8 bases in the middle. The CDR3 contains 15 residues. The CDR3 protein is CASSQESLTGNTIYF. CDR3 DNA sequence: TGTGCCAGCAGCCAAGAATCCCTCACTGGAAACACCATATATTTT.

The J gene is TRBJ1-3, the V gene TRBV5-1; the match to TRBD1 covers 10 bases. Losses at the gene ends were 4 bases for V and 2 bases for J; bases not matched to a gene: 3. CDR3 size: 15 residues. Germline CDR1 is SGHRS and CDR2 is YFSETQ. The CDR3 is CASSPGTGAGNTIYF. DNA of the CDR3: TGCGCCAGCAGCCCAGGGACAGGGGCTGGAAACACCATATATTTT. The full variable domain, its missing parts supplied by reference TRBV5-1 and TRBJ1-3, is KAGVTQTPRYLIKTRGQQVTLSCSPISGHRSVSWYQQTPGQGLQFLFEYFSETQRNKGNFPGRFSGRQFSNSRSEMNVSTLELGDSALYLCASSPGTGAGNTIYFGEGSWLTVV.

With regard to this clone: Other DNA sequences of this sample code for an identical CDR3. CDR3 amino acids: CASSQDLNTEAFF. For the CDR3, the DNA is TGTGCCAGCAGCCAAGATTTGAACACTGAAGCTTTCTTT. The chain joins TRBV14 to TRBJ1-1; no clear D. CDR1 and CDR2 (germline): SGHDN, FVKESK. The ends were cut back, 0 bases at V and 0 bases at J, with 2 bases in the middle. CDR3 length equals 13 residues.

This clone was seen more than once but under ten times. The rearrangement uses TRBV6-2 or TRBV6-3 and TRBJ1-2; no reliable D call. V shed 3 bases and J shed 6 bases, with 11 bases lying between them. The CDR3 consists of 13 residues. Per the germline V gene, CDR1 is MNHEY and CDR2 is SVGEGT. The CDR3 coding sequence is TGTGCCAGCAGTTATAACTCCGGGGATGGCTACACCTTC. Its protein product is CASSYNSGDGYTF.